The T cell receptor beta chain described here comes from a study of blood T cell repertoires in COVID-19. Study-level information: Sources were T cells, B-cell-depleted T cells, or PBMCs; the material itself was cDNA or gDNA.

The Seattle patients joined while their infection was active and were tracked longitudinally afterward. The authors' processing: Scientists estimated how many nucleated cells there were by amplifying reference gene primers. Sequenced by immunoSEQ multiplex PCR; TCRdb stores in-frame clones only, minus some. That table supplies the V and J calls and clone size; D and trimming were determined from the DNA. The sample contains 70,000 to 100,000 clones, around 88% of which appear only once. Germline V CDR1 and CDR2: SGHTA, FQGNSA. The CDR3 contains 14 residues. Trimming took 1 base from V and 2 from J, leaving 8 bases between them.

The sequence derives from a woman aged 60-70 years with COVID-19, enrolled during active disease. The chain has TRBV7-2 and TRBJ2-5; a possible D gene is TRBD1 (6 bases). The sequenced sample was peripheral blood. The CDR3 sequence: CASSLGGHQETQYF. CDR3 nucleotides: TGTGCCAGCAGCTTAGGGGGACATCAAGAGACCCAGTACTTC.